This TCR beta chain derives from a study of T cells in localized non-small cell lung cancer (dated by TCRdb to the early 2020s). About the study as a whole: T cell repertoires of a few hundred early-stage NSCLC patients were analyzed, with tumors being compared against uninvolved tumor-adjacent lungs. Of the NSCLC patients, roughly 130 were male and about 97 were female, and the mean age was approximately 66 years. The cohort comprised approximately 240 treatment-naïve NSCLC patients with resected, localized lung tumors.

General findings and caveats noted by the study authors: Of the top 100 tumor clones, a median of approximately 60 were detected in paired uninvolved adjacent lung; under 35 were also among that lung's top 100. Uninvolved tumor-adjacent lung showed the highest T cell clonality, higher than tumor, which suggests more focused antigenic responses in the adjacent lung. Higher T cell density in blood was associated with longer overall survival, whereas higher clonality in adjacent lung was associated with shorter survival. Because multi-region sequencing of the tumors was not done, intratumor heterogeneity could not be ruled out. Since the design was exploratory, TCR variables were selected using unadjusted p-values with no false-discovery rate correction.

A remark on this clone: There is no known antigen for this receptor. No much larger clonotype is one base removed from it; base qualities were not supplied.

At diagnosis, peripheral blood, uninvolved tumor-adjacent lung and tumor were collected and stored as a combination of fresh-frozen and FFPE material. TCR beta CDR3 regions were sequenced from DNA using the immunoSEQ Assay. On the authors' methods: T cell density was computed as TCR beta template counts normalized to usable DNA estimated by amplifying housekeeping genes. Richness was estimated with the preseqR package, extrapolating to 400,000 templates for PBMC samples and 120,000 templates for tissue samples. Clonality was calculated as one minus Pielou's evenness. To identify tissue-enriched TCRs, differential abundance testing was run on productive amino-acid clonotypes with a minimum total count of 5 and an alpha of 0.1. Repertoire overlap between compartments was quantified with the Jaccard Index and Morisita Overlap Index. GLIPH grouped TCR beta CDR3s together with public tetramer-defined viral CDR3s, and a viral motif had to include at least three viral sequences and show V-gene enrichment. Here the immuneACCESS table is served through TCRdb, limited to in-frame sequences with V and J called. Missing clones are a known gap in these copies; in checked studies unresolved V genes cover under half, and the rest lacks a known reason. V and J calls and clone size are as listed in that table; D and trimming were resolved from the DNA. A total of a few thousand clones appear in this sample, more than 20% of them only once. The ten largest clones represent around 8.7% of the sample.

Taken from the germline V gene, the CDR1 and CDR2 loops are KGHSH and LQKENI. From the cysteine up to the phenylalanine, the CDR3 has a length of 17 residues. Kept here is only the CDR3 DNA, which spans 51 bases and is read in frame from base 1. V ends up 4 bases short and J 2 bases short, with an unmatched junction base count of 5. The sequencing used lung tumor tissue, collected before any cancer treatment. The clonotype originates from a woman aged 35 to 70 with stage I squamous cell lung carcinoma. The chain is encoded by TRBV18 joined to TRBJ2-2, with 12 middle bases fitting TRBD2. The DNA sequence reads TGTGCCAGCTCACGGACTAGCGGGATATACAACACCGGGGAGCTGTTTTTT. This is translated as CASSRTSGIYNTGELFF.